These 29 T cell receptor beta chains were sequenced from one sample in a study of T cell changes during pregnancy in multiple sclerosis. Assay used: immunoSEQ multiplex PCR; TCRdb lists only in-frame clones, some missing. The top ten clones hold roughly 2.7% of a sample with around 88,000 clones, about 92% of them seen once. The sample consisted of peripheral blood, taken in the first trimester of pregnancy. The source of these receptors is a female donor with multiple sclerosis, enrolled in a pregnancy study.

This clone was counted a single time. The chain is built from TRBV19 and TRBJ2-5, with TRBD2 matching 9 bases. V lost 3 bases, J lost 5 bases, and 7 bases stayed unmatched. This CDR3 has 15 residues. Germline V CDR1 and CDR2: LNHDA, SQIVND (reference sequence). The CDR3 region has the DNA TGTGCCAGTAGTATGGATAGCGGGAGCGGGGAGACCCAGTACTTC. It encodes CASSMDSGSGETQYF. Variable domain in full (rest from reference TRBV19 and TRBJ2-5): DGGITQSPKYLFRKEGQNVTLSCEQNLNHDAMYWYRQDPGQGLRLIYYSQIVNDFQKGDIAEGYSVSREKKESFPLTVTSAQKNPTAFYLCASSMDSGSGETQYFGPGTRLLVL.

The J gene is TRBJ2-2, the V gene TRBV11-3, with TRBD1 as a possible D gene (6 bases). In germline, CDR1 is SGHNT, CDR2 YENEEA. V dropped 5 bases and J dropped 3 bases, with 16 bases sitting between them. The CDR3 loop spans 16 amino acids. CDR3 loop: CASSKSYQGHTGELFF. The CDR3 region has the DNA TGTGCCAGCAGCAAGTCGTACCAGGGGCACACCGGGGAGCTGTTTTTT.

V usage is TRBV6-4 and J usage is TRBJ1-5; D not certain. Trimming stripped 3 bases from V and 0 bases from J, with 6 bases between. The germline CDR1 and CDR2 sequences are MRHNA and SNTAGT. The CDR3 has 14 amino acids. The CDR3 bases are TGTGCCAGCAGTGAGGAGTATAGCAATCAGCCCCAGCATTTT. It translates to CASSEEYSNQPQHF.

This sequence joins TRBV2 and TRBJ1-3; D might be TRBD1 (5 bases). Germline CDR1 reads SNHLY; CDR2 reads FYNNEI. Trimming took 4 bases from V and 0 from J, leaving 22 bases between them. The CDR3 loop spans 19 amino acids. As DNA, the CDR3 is TGTGCCAGCAGTGGGAATTTAGGACACTACACCTCCTCTGGAAACACCATATATTTT. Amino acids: CASSGNLGHYTSSGNTIYF.

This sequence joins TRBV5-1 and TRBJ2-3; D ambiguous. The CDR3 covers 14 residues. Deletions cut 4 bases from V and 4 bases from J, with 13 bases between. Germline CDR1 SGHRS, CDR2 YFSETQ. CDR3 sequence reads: CASSAPFAADTQYF. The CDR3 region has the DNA TGCGCCAGCAGCGCCCCTTTTGCGGCAGATACGCAGTATTTT.

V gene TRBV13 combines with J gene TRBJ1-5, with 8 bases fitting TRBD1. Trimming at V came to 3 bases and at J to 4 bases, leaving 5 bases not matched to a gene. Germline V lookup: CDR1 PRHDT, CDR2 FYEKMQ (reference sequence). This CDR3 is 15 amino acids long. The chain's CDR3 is CASSFGTGRNQPQHF. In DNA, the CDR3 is TGTGCCAGCAGCTTCGGGACAGGTCGGAATCAGCCCCAGCATTTT.

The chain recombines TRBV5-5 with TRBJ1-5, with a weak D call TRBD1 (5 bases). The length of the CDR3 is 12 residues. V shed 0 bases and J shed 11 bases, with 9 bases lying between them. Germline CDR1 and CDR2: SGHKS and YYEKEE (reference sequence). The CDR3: CASSLGGGAQHF. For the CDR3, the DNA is TGTGCCAGCAGCTTGGGGGGAGGGGCCCAGCATTTT.

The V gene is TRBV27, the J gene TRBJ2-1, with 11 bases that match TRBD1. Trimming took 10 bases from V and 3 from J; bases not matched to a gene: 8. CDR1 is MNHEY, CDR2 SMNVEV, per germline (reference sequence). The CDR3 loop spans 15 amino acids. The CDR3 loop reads CATTGTGGHYNEQFF. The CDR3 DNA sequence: TGTGCCACCACCGGGACAGGGGGGCACTACAATGAGCAGTTCTTC.

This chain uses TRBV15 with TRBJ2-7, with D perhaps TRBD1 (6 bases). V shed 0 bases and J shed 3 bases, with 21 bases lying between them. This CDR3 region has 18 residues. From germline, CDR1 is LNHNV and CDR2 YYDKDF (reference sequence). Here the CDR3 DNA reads TGTGCCACCAGCAGAGAGTGGGGCATGGGGGCAATCGGCTACGAGCAGTACTTC. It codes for CATSREWGMGAIGYEQYF.

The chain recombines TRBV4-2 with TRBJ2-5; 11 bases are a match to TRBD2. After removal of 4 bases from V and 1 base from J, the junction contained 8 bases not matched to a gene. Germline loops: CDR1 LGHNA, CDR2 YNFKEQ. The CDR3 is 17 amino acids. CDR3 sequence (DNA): TGTGCCAGCAGCCCGCACGGGACTAGCGGTACCCAAGAGACCCAGTACTTC. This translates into CASSPHGTSGTQETQYF.

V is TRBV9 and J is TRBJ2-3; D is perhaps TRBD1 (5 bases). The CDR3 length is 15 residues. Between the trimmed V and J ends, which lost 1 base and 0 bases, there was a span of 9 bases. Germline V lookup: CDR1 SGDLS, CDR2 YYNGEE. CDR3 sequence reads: CASSVQGSSTDTQYF. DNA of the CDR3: TGTGCCAGCAGCGTACAGGGAAGTAGCACAGATACGCAGTATTTT.

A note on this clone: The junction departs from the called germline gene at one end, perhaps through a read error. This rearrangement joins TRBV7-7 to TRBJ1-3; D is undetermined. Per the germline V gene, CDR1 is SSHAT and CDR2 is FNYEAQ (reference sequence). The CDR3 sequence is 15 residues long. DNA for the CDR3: TGTGCTAGCAGCGAATCGAGGGCATCTGGAAACACCATATATTTT. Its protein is CASSESRASGNTIYF.

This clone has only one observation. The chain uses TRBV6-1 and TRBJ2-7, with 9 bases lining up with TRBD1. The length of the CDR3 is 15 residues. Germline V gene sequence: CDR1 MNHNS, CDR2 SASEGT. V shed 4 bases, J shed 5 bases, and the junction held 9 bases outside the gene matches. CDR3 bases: TGTGCCAGCAGTGGGTCCGGGACAGGGTTGAACGAGCAGTACTTC. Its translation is CASSGSGTGLNEQYF.

CDR3 in amino acids: CASSPPGRGQGNEQFF. For the CDR3, the DNA is TGTGCCAGCAGTCCCCCTGGGAGGGGTCAGGGGAATGAGCAGTTCTTC. This chain uses TRBV27 with TRBJ2-1, with D possibly TRBD2 on 7 matching bases. CDR3 length equals 16 residues. V lost 5 bases and J 7 bases, leaving 21 bases between the germline ends. Germline V gene lookup returns CDR1 MNHEY and CDR2 SMNVEV (reference sequence).

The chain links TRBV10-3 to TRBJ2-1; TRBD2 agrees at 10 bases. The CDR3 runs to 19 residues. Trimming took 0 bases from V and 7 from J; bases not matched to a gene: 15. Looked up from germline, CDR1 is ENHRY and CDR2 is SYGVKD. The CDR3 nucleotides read TGTGCCATCAGTGAGTCGGAATTTTGGCTAGCGGGAGAGCAAAATGAGCAGTTCTTC. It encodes CAISESEFWLAGEQNEQFF.

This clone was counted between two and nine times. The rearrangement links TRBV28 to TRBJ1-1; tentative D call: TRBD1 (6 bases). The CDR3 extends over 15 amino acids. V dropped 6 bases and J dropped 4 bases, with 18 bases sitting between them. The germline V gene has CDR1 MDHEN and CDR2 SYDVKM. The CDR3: CASRTTQGFRTEAFF. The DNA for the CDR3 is TGTGCCAGCAGGACGACACAGGGCTTCCGCACTGAAGCTTTCTTT.

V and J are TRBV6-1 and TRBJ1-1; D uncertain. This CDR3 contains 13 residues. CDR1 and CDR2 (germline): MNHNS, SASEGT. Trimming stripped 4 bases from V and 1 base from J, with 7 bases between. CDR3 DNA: TGTGCCAGCAGTGTGAAAGCGAACACTGAAGCTTTCTTT. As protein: CASSVKANTEAFF.

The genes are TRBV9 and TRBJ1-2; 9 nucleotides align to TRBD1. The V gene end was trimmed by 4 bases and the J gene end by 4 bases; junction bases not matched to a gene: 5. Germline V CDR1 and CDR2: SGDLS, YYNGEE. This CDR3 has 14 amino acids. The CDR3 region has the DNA TGTGCCAGCAGCCCCGGACAGGGGATCTATGGCTACACCTTC. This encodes CASSPGQGIYGYTF.

DNA of the CDR3: TGTGCCAGCAGCCCTGGGACTAGCGGTTTCACAGATACGCAGTATTTT. As protein: CASSPGTSGFTDTQYF. V and J are TRBV28 and TRBJ2-3; 11 bases are a match to TRBD2. The V and J ends lost 6 bases and 2 bases, in that order; junction bases with no gene match: 7. This CDR3 spans 16 amino acids. From germline, CDR1 is MDHEN and CDR2 SYDVKM.

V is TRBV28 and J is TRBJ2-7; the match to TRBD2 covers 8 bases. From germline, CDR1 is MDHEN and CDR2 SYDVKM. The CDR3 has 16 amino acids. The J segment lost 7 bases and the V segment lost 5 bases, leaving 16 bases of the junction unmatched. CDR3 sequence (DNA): TGTGCCAGCAGTATCACTGGACTAGCAGTCCGGGGGGAGCAGTACTTC. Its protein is CASSITGLAVRGEQYF.

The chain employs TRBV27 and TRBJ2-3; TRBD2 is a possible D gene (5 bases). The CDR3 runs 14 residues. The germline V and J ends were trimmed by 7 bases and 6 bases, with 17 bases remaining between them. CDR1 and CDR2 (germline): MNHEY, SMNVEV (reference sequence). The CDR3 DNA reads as TGTGCCAGCACTTCACACGGGGTCTTCGATACGCAGTATTTT. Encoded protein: CASTSHGVFDTQYF.

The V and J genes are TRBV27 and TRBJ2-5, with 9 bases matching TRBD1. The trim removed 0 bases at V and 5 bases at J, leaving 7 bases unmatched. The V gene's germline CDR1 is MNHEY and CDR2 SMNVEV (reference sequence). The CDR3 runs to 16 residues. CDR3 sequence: CASSLSRDRAPETQYF. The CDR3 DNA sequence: TGTGCCAGCAGTTTATCCCGGGACAGGGCTCCCGAGACCCAGTACTTC.

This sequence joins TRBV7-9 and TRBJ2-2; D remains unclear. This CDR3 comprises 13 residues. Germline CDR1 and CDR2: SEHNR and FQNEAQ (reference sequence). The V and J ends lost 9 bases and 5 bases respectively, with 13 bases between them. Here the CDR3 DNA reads TGTGCCAGTCGCTTGTTGGAGACCGGGGAGCTGTTTTTT. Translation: CASRLLETGELFF.

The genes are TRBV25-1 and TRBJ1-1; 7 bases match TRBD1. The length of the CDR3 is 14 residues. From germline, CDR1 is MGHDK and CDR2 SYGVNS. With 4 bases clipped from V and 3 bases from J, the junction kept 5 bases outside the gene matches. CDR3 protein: CASSGLQGHTEAFF. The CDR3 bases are TGTGCCAGCAGTGGTCTACAGGGGCACACTGAAGCTTTCTTT.

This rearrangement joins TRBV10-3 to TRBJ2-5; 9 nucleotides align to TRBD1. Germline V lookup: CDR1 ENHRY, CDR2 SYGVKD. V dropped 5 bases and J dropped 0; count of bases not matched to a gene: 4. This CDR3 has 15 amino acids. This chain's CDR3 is CAISRTGADQETQYF. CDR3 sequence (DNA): TGTGCCATCAGTCGGACAGGGGCCGACCAAGAGACCCAGTACTTC.

The CDR3 coding sequence is TGTGCCAGCACGGCGTGGGGGCAGCGGGCCAACGTCCTGACTTTC. This sequence encodes CASTAWGQRANVLTF. The chain combines TRBV7-2 with TRBJ2-6; D is possibly TRBD1 (6 bases). Germline loops: CDR1 SGHTA, CDR2 FQGNSA. The CDR3 spans 15 residues. V lost 7 bases, J lost 5 bases, and 15 bases lay in between.

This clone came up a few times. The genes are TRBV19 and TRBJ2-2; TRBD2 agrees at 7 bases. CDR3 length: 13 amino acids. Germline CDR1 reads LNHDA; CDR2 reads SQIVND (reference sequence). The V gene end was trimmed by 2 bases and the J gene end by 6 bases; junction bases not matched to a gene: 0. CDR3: CASSIRGAGELFF. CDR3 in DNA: TGTGCCAGTAGTATACGGGGGGCCGGGGAGCTGTTTTTT.

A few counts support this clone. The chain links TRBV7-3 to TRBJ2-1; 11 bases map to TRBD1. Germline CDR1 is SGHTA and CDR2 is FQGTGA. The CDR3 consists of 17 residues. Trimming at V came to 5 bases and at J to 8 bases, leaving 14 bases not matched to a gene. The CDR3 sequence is CASSRTGTGGAGDEQFF. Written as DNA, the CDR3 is TGTGCCAGCAGCAGAACCGGGACAGGGGGTGCGGGCGATGAGCAGTTCTTC.

The CDR3 reads CASSQDPSSYNEQFF. Here the CDR3 DNA reads TGCGCCAGCAGCCAGGATCCCAGCTCCTACAATGAGCAGTTCTTC. The rearrangement links TRBV5-1 to TRBJ2-1, with unresolved D. The V and J ends lost 4 bases and 0 bases respectively, with 11 bases between them. Per germline, CDR1 SGHRS and CDR2 YFSETQ. The CDR3 extends over 15 amino acids. Complete variable domain (other parts from reference TRBV5-1 and TRBJ2-1): KAGVTQTPRYLIKTRGQQVTLSCSPISGHRSVSWYQQTPGQGLQFLFEYFSETQRNKGNFPGRFSGRQFSNSRSEMNVSTLELGDSALYLCASSQDPSSYNEQFFGPGTRLTVL.